Detailed here is one TCR beta chain. The antigen it binds to is not known. No clone much larger than this one lies a single base away; base qualities are absent. Donors were healthy HIV-negative adults with no recently reported acute infections or vaccinations. Every donor was a Caucasian adult residing in Nashville, Tennessee, USA. Magnetic negative selection was used to enrich CD4+ T cells, after which naive cells were positively selected on CD45RA and the negative fraction became the memory subset. After blood collection by leukapheresis, PBMCs were isolated using Ficoll-Histopaque density gradient centrifugation and then cryopreserved in the vapor phase of liquid nitrogen. Analytical flow cytometry was used to check the purity and quantity of every magnetically sorted T cell population. Each sorted fraction had its genomic DNA isolated and then quantified by UV absorbance on a Nanodrop 2000c.

The data belong to a study of shared clonotypes between healthy human individuals (dated by TCRdb to the early 2020s). About the study as a whole: A couple of women and three men aged 18 to 49 years were included in the cohort. Per donor, three plates each were used for CD4 naive and CD4 memory, two for CD8 naive, and one for CD8 memory. The study deeply sequenced blood TCR repertoires of about five healthy adults to estimate repertoire size and the extent of clonotype sharing between individuals. Libraries were prepared and TCR repertoires were sequenced by different laboratories using diverse techniques, in order to increase sequencing depth and limit assay-specific biases. Each donor's leukapheresis produced roughly between roughly 0.94 and 9.5 billion PBMCs. The study at large found these results: Clonotypes shared by all four sorted-subset donors showed higher generation probabilities than non-shared clonotypes. Based on pairwise subsampling, the degree of clonotype sharing among donors was expected to be affected by sequencing depth. Naive subsets generally had larger estimated clonotype richness than memory subsets did. Rarefaction of sorted-subset datasets indicated incomplete sequencing despite the large sequencing depth. The small number of donors limited the genetic and exposure-history diversity represented. When a handful of donors were compared, the shared fraction of clonotypes was about 5% for naive CD4, more than 3% for naive CD8, more than 2% for memory CD4, and under 0.5% for memory CD8. Only blood was sampled, and tissue TCR repertoires likely differ from those in blood.

Based on the germline V gene, the CDR1 and CDR2 sequences are SGHTA and FQGTGA. Germline trimming: 5 bases from V, 2 bases from J; junction bases outside gene matches: 5. The CDR3, cysteine through phenylalanine, is 16 amino acids long. This entry keeps only the CDR3 DNA: 48 bases, framed from base 1. Using the deep immunoSEQ assay, multiplex PCR amplified TCR CDR3 regions from genomic DNA. Extracted genomic DNA from each cell subset was distributed evenly across all wells of several immunoSEQ 96-well plates, and each plate was treated as a replicate. For sorted subsets, approximately 190 ng of genomic DNA, equivalent to some 30,000 T cell genomes, went into each replicate PCR. The purified libraries were quantified using a Qubit 3.0 fluorometer, sized with a Bioanalyzer 2100, and then quantified again using the KAPA Library Quantification kit. A separate single-read 150-cycle Illumina NextSeq 550 flow cell was used to sequence each immunoSEQ 96-well plate. As for the original processing: Because the immunoSEQ output held only junctional sequences and lacked quality scores, the filtering could not match the filtering applied to full-length reads. To assign V/J genes and CDR3, sequences were annotated using PyIR, a Python wrapper for IgBLAST v1.9, with IMGT germline references. Reads were filtered out if the reads had weak V/J assignments (E-value above 1e-6), no CDR3, stop codons, out-of-frame junctions, or ambiguous translated residues. V3J clonotypes were defined by identical inferred V gene, J gene, and CDR3 amino acid sequence. Percentage overlap between repertoires was calculated by dividing the number of shared unique clonotypes by the size of the smaller repertoire. RTK rarefaction, the Chao1 estimator, and Recon v2.1 estimates of unobserved clonotypes were used to assess repertoire richness. Generation probabilities were computed with OLGA for all TCRbeta clonotypes obtained by the gDNA method from several donors. As stored in TCRdb, this immuneACCESS dataset retains in-frame rearrangements with V and J assigned. A fraction of the clones does not appear; measured against another copy, unresolved V genes explain less than half of the discrepancy, and the remainder lacks a known reason. The V and J calls and the clone size are those of that table, but D and trimming were determined from the DNA. This sample gives millions of clones in total; 90% to 95% of them show up just once. The biggest ten clones account for under 0.15% of the sample.

The sample consisted of naive CD4+ T cells sorted from blood. The intended sense of this specimen's cell subset or site label: CD45RA+ positively selected. This receptor chain uses TRBV7-3 and TRBJ2-2, with 10 middle bases fitting TRBD1. This TCR was sampled from a man aged 18 to 35 in good health. The CDR3 protein: CASSPGTGANTGELFF. The nucleotide sequence is given as TGTGCCAGCAGCCCAGGGACAGGGGCAAACACCGGGGAGCTGTTTTTT. With the rest looked up from the reference TRBV7-3 and TRBJ2-2 genes rather than sequenced, the full variable domain is GAGVSQTPSNKVTEKGKYVELRCDPISGHTALYWYRQSLGQGPEFLIYFQGTGAADDSGLPNDRFFAVRPEGSVSTLKIQRTERGDSAVYLCASSPGTGANTGELFFGEGSRLTVL.